Below, 4 T cell receptor beta chains from the same sample are listed, as sequenced in a study of control samples from healthy donors and cancer patients (dated by TCRdb to the early 2020s). The library was built by means of the immunoSEQ multiplex PCR assay. TCRdb stores this immuneACCESS table with in-frame sequences only. Part of the clones is absent; in the studies checked, under half of the shortfall reflects unresolved V genes, and no reason is known for the rest. The sample data list tens of thousands of clones, and roughly 94% of these were observed just once. The ten largest clones take up approximately 24% of the sample. Material: blood. The receptors here all came from a man between 60 and 70 years old in good health.

This chain uses TRBV10-1 with TRBJ2-1; TRBD2 matches 9 bases. This CDR3 is built from 13 residues. Germline V gene data show CDR1 as WNHNN and CDR2 as SYGVQD (reference sequence). V gave up 3 bases and J gave up 10 bases; unmatched junction bases: 4. CDR3 amino acids: CASSDSGREEQFF. DNA of the CDR3: TGCGCCAGCAGTGATAGCGGGAGAGAAGAGCAGTTCTTC.

The chain recombines TRBV6-1 with TRBJ1-1, with a tentative D call TRBD1 (6 bases). CDR1 is MNHNS, CDR2 SASEGT, per germline. V was trimmed by 0 bases and J by 10 bases, leaving 15 bases between them. This CDR3 is built from 14 residues. CDR3 coding DNA: TGTGCCAGCAGTGAAGCGAACCAGGGGTCGAGAGCTTTCTTT. It codes for CASSEANQGSRAFF.

The chain is built from TRBV9 and TRBJ2-2; TRBD1 might be the D (5 bases). The CDR3 spans 16 residues. Trimming took off 0 bases at V and 2 bases at J, with 11 bases between the two ends. The germline CDR1 and CDR2 sequences are SGDLS and YYNGEE. CDR3 region: CASSVEGSLNTGELFF. The CDR3 region has the DNA TGTGCCAGCAGCGTAGAGGGGTCATTAAACACCGGGGAGCTGTTTTTT.

For the CDR3, the DNA is TGTGCCAGCTCACTATCAGAGAATTCACCCCTCCACTTT. It translates to CASSLSENSPLHF. The chain links TRBV18 to TRBJ1-6; no definite D call. The CDR3 is 13 amino acids. V was trimmed by 4 bases and J by 7 bases, leaving 8 bases between them. The germline V gene has CDR1 KGHSH and CDR2 LQKENI.